This entry features one T cell receptor beta chain sequence. These data originate in a study of blood T cell repertoires in COVID-19. Study-wide background: COVID-19 samples collected from the United States, Italy and Spain covered acute and convalescent phases. The analysed material was cDNA or gDNA that came from T cells, B-cell-depleted T cells, or PBMCs.

The germline V and J ends were trimmed by 6 bases and 3 bases, with 11 bases remaining between them. The CDR3 is made up of 14 amino acids. Looked up from germline, CDR1 is SGHAT and CDR2 is FQNNGV. Sequencing was performed with immunoSEQ multiplex PCR; in TCRdb, only in-frame clones are kept and a portion is missing. The table lists about 310,000 clones, around 90% of them singletons. The sequence was collected from a man between 60 and 75 years old who had recovered from COVID-19. Sequencing used PBMCs or T cells enriched from blood (not recorded which). This sequence joins TRBV11-2 and TRBJ1-4; D not certain. DNA of the CDR3: TGTGCCAGCAGAGCCGGGTCCTCTAATGAAAAACTGTTTTTT. This codes for CASRAGSSNEKLFF.